This TCR beta chain was recorded in a study of OX40 agonist ivuxolimab in advanced cancers. Study as a whole: Of the participants, under 50% had some prior anti-PD-1, anti-PD-L1 or anti-CTLA-4 therapy, which was allowed.

Some clones are missing from TCRdb's copy, which holds only in-frame ones; the method was immunoSEQ multiplex PCR. The table shows about 39,000 clones, with over 75% occurring only once. Between the trimmed V and J ends, which lost 8 bases and 4 bases, there was a span of 7 bases. The CDR3 spans 11 residues. Germline V lookup: CDR1 MNHEY, CDR2 SVGAGI. Autoimmune disease history or systemic immunosuppression led to patients being barred. Drawing of blood for sampling happened at baseline, at cycle 4 day 1, and at cycle 7 day 1. This clone showed up just a few times. This sequence joins TRBV6-5 and TRBJ2-3; no clear D. This TCR derives from an adult with an advanced solid tumor such as melanoma, head and neck, liver or kidney cancer. This specimen was CD4+ or CD8+ T cells sorted from blood, taken in a trial of the OX40 agonist ivuxolimab. CDR3 loop: CASGSPDTQYF. CDR3 DNA sequence: TGTGCCAGCGGGTCCCCAGATACGCAGTATTTT.